This T cell receptor (beta chain) was found in a study of T cell changes during pregnancy in multiple sclerosis. Using immunoSEQ multiplex PCR, the repertoire was profiled, and TCRdb retains in-frame clones only, with some absent. The sample includes 30,000 or so clones, 90% to 95% of them seen just once. The source of this sequence is a female donor in good health, enrolled as a control in a pregnancy study. The sample here was CD8+ T cells from peripheral blood mononuclear cells, taken in the second trimester of pregnancy.

CDR3 amino acids: CASSNRGQRLFF. The DNA of the CDR3 is TGTGCCAGCAGCAATAGGGGTCAACGGCTGTTTTTT. V and J are TRBV11-2 and TRBJ1-4, with a possible D match to TRBD1 (5 bases). The V gene lost 5 bases and the J gene lost 14 bases, with 15 bases spanning the gap. In germline, CDR1 is SGHAT, CDR2 FQNNGV. This CDR3 has 12 residues.